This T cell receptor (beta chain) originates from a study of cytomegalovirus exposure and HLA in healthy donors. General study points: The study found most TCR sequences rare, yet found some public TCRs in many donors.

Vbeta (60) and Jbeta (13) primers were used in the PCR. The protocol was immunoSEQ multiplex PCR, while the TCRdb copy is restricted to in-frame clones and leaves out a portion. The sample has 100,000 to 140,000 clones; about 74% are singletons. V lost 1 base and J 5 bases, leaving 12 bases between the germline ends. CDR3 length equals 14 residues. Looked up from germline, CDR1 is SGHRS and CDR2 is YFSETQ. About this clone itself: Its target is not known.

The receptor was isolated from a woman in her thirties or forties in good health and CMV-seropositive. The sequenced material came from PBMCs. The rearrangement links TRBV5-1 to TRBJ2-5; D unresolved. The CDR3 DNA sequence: TGCGCCAGCAGCTTGTTTGGCGGTCCTGAGACCCAGTACTTC. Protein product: CASSLFGGPETQYF. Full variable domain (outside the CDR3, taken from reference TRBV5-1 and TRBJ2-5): KAGVTQTPRYLIKTRGQQVTLSCSPISGHRSVSWYQQTPGQGLQFLFEYFSETQRNKGNFPGRFSGRQFSNSRSEMNVSTLELGDSALYLCASSLFGGPETQYFGPGTRLLVL.